The present T cell receptor (beta chain) was sequenced within a study of vaccination and CD4 T cells after COVID-19. The wider study: Convalescent patients gave post-COVID blood a median about 91 days post-diagnosis, range 35 to 161.

The CDR3 length is 15 residues. Germline CDR1 is SGHTA and CDR2 is FQGNSA. The trim removed 5 bases at V and 0 bases at J, leaving 6 bases unmatched. The treatment here: roughly 10-day PBMC culture with coronavirus spike peptide pools or control peptides (ViraFEST assay). Harvesting of the unexposed donor's CD4+ T cells predated the COVID-19 pandemic (2011-2018). After expanding antigen-specific T cells with peptide pools, ViraFEST sequenced their TCRs. The sample holds a few counts of this clonotype. The antigen is not known. The Oncomine TCR Beta short-read assay sequenced DNA from cultured CD4+ T cells. Researchers extracted genomic DNA from CD4+ T cells that had been cultured. TCRdb re-derived calls from the PCR reads in MiXCR, one entry per CDR3 protein. The sample holds around 10,000 distinct CDR3 sequences, around 30% seen once.

The sequence was obtained from a human donor in good health. What was sequenced was CD4+ T cells from blood, cultured in vitro. The rearrangement joins TRBV7-2 to TRBJ2-7, with TRBD1 matching over 8 bases. As DNA, the CDR3 is TGTGCCAGCAGCACGGACAGGGCACTCTCCTACGAGCAGTACTTC. It translates to CASSTDRALSYEQYF.